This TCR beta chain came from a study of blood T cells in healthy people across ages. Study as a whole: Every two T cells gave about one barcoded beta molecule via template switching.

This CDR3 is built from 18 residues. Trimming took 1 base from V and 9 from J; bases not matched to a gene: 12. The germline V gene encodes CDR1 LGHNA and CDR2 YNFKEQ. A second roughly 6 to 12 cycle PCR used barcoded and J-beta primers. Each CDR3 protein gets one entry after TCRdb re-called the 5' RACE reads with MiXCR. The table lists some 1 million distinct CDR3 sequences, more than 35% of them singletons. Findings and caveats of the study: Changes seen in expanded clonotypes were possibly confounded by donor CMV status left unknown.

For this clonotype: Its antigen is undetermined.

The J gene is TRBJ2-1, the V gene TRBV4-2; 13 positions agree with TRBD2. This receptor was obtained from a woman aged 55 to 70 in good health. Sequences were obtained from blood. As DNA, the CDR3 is TGTGCCAGCAGCCAAGGTACTAGCGGGAGGGCGTCGGATGGTGAGCAGTTCTTC. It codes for CASSQGTSGRASDGEQFF.